These 21 T cell receptor beta chains share one sample of origin, sequenced in a study of T cell responses to AZD1222 COVID-19 vaccine. Repertoires were generated with immunoSEQ multiplex PCR, while TCRdb's copy carries only in-frame clones and drops some. This sample yields under 85,000 clones, of which nearly 90% are seen a single time; approximately 10% belongs to the top ten. The sample consisted of peripheral blood, taken on day 0 of AZD1222 vaccination. These receptors were collected from an adult in good health.

A single count supports this clone. This chain joins TRBV5-5 and TRBJ1-2; D is undetermined. The V end lost 1 base, the J end lost 4 bases, and 14 bases lay between the germline ends. CDR3 length equals 15 residues. CDR1 is SGHKS, CDR2 YYEKEE, per germline (reference sequence). CDR3 sequence (DNA): TGTGCCAGCAGCTTGCAGAACGGTTGGGGCTATGGCTACACCTTC. Translation: CASSLQNGWGYGYTF.

The chain employs TRBV5-1 and TRBJ2-1; D could derive from TRBD1 or TRBD2 (6 bases each). This CDR3 spans 17 amino acids. Trimming removed 4 bases at V and 7 bases at J, with 24 bases between. Germline loops: CDR1 SGHRS, CDR2 YFSETQ. The CDR3 DNA sequence: TGCGCCAGCAGCCCTCTGGGGGGCTTCGGTGAGAGGAATGAGCAGTTCTTC. Residues: CASSPLGGFGERNEQFF.

This chain links TRBV10-3 with TRBJ1-4; 8 bases agree with TRBD1. This CDR3 contains 15 residues. V gave up 6 bases and J gave up 8 bases; unmatched junction bases: 11. Germline CDR1 is ENHRY and CDR2 is SYGVKD. CDR3 protein: CAISAQGARGEKLFF. The CDR3 DNA follows: TGTGCCATCAGCGCTCAGGGGGCGCGTGGGGAAAAACTGTTTTTT.

CDR3 loop: CASSQITGADYGYTF. Here the CDR3 DNA reads TGTGCCAGCAGCCAAATAACAGGGGCGGACTATGGCTACACCTTC. The chain employs TRBV7-9 and TRBJ1-2, with TRBD1 identical over 7 bases. The trim removed 5 bases at V and 3 bases at J, leaving 9 bases unmatched. The CDR3 totals 15 residues. Germline assignment: CDR1 SEHNR and CDR2 FQNEAQ (reference sequence).

This clone was found a few times. V is TRBV5-5 and J is TRBJ1-4; D is possibly TRBD1 (5 bases). In germline, CDR1 is SGHKS, CDR2 YYEKEE (reference sequence). V was cut by 0 bases and J by 14 bases, with 20 bases left in between. The CDR3 length is 15 residues. CDR3: CASSLDWGQRSWLFF. In DNA form, the CDR3 reads TGTGCCAGCAGCTTGGACTGGGGCCAGCGTAGTTGGCTGTTTTTT.

The V gene is TRBV7-9, the J gene TRBJ2-3; D possibly corresponds to TRBD2 (6 bases). V was clipped by 4 bases and J by 0 bases, with 8 bases between them. This CDR3 comprises 14 residues. Germline V gives CDR1 SEHNR, CDR2 FQNEAQ (reference sequence). The CDR3: CASSSGLSTDTQYF. The CDR3 DNA is TGTGCCAGCAGCTCGGGACTTAGCACAGATACGCAGTATTTT.

The chain has TRBV27 and TRBJ2-6; D is undetermined. The CDR3 contains 15 residues. Trimming stripped 3 bases from V and 4 bases from J, with 10 bases between. Germline V gene data show CDR1 as MNHEY and CDR2 as SMNVEV (reference sequence). The CDR3 DNA follows: TGTGCCAGCAGTTTTATCCCCGGCGGGGCCAACGTCCTGACTTTC. Encoded protein: CASSFIPGGANVLTF.

The DNA for the CDR3 is TGTGCCAGCTCTCGGGGGGCGCTGGGGAGTACTGAAGCTTTCTTT. Its translation is CASSRGALGSTEAFF. The V call is TRBV6-5, the J call TRBJ1-1, with D maybe TRBD1 (6 bases). Trimming left V 8 bases short and J 5 bases short, with 21 bases between. The V gene's germline CDR1 is MNHEY and CDR2 SVGAGI. The CDR3 spans 15 residues.

The gene calls are TRBV11-2 and TRBJ2-3; D might be TRBD2 (5 bases). The germline CDR1 and CDR2 sequences are SGHAT and FQNNGV. This CDR3 is 15 amino acids long. Trimming removed 4 bases at V and 6 bases at J, with 17 bases between. CDR3 residues: CASSSVRGRGDTQYF. DNA of the CDR3: TGTGCCAGCAGCTCTGTACGGGGAAGAGGGGATACGCAGTATTTT.

CDR3 residues: CTSSQVQGYGELFF. DNA of the CDR3: TGCACCAGCAGCCAAGTTCAGGGTTACGGGGAGCTGTTTTTT. The chain links TRBV1 to TRBJ2-2; the table assigns TRBD1, which was not confirmed against the DNA. TRBV1 is designated a pseudogene. The CDR3 has 14 residues.

The V gene is TRBV27, the J gene TRBJ1-6, with D possibly matching TRBD1 (6 bases). The V and J ends lost 5 bases and 10 bases respectively, with 21 bases between them. Germline V gene sequence: CDR1 MNHEY, CDR2 SMNVEV (reference sequence). The CDR3 length is 16 residues. The CDR3 bases are TGTGCCAGCAGTCCCACCGCGGACAGAAGTTTCTCACCCCTCCACTTT. Amino acids: CASSPTADRSFSPLHF.

The chain uses TRBV3-1 (or the pseudogene TRBV3-2) and TRBJ2-3; tentative D call: TRBD2 (7 bases). V shed 3 bases and J shed 2 bases, with 21 bases lying between them. The CDR3 length is 18 residues. The germline CDR1 and CDR2 sequences are LGHDT and YNNKEL (reference sequence). The CDR3 spells CASSHYGAGALFTDTQYF. CDR3 in DNA: TGTGCCAGCAGCCACTACGGGGCGGGGGCCCTTTTCACAGATACGCAGTATTTT.

J is TRBJ2-6 and V is TRBV19; no clear D. The CDR3 runs to 18 residues. The germline V gene has CDR1 LNHDA and CDR2 SQIVND (reference sequence). Deletions cut 8 bases from V and 0 bases from J, with 20 bases between. This chain's CDR3 is CASQGSPSLPSGANVLTF. The CDR3 region has the DNA TGTGCCAGTCAAGGTAGCCCTTCCCTGCCCTCTGGGGCCAACGTCCTGACTTTC.

The chain links TRBV10-2 to TRBJ2-7, with a weak D call TRBD1 (6 bases). V was shortened by 6 bases and J by 4 bases, with 10 bases between the two germline ends. The CDR3 sequence is 12 residues long. Per the germline V gene, CDR1 is WSHSY and CDR2 is SAAADI. For the CDR3, the DNA is TGCGCCAGCAGCGGACAGAATTACGAGCAGTACGTC. This encodes CASSGQNYEQYV.

This sequence joins TRBV10-3 and TRBJ2-1, with D unresolved. Deletions cut 5 bases from V and 6 bases from J, with 11 bases between. The germline V gene encodes CDR1 ENHRY and CDR2 SYGVKD. CDR3 length: 13 amino acids. Here the CDR3 DNA reads TGTGCCATCAGTCTCTTTAGAGGCAATGAGCAGTTCTTC. Translating it yields CAISLFRGNEQFF.

The rearrangement uses TRBV19 and TRBJ1-5; 7 nucleotides agree with TRBD1. CDR1 is LNHDA and CDR2 is SQIVND in the germline V gene (reference sequence). With V trimmed by 7 bases and J by 1 base, 10 bases remained unmatched. This CDR3 is 16 amino acids long. The CDR3 DNA follows: TGTGCCAGTAATGCCCTGACAGGGATGAGCAATCAGCCCCAGCATTTT. It yields the protein CASNALTGMSNQPQHF.

The chain recombines TRBV7-9 with TRBJ1-1; D unclear. This CDR3 spans 14 amino acids. The germline CDR1 and CDR2 sequences are SEHNR and FQNEAQ (reference sequence). The V gene lost 3 bases and the J gene lost 2 bases, with 10 bases spanning the gap. As DNA, the CDR3 is TGTGCCAGCAGCTTTCGGGGTCGTAACACTGAAGCTTTCTTT. Amino acids: CASSFRGRNTEAFF.

This sequence joins TRBV28 and TRBJ2-7, with D hard to call. CDR1 and CDR2 (germline): MDHEN, SYDVKM. The CDR3 length is 11 residues. The germline V and J ends were trimmed by 4 bases and 1 base, with 2 bases remaining between them. The CDR3 sequence: CASSSSYEQYV. CDR3 in DNA: TGTGCCAGCAGTTCTTCCTACGAGCAGTACGTC.

V and J are TRBV7-9 and TRBJ1-2, with TRBD1 matching over 8 bases. The V gene's germline CDR1 is SEHNR and CDR2 FQNEAQ (reference sequence). The CDR3 consists of 14 residues. The V segment lost 1 base and the J segment 8 bases; nucleotides outside the gene matches: 6. The CDR3 DNA follows: TGTGCCAGCAGCTTAGGGGGACAGGCGAGGGGCTACACCTTC. Encoded protein: CASSLGGQARGYTF.

This clone was observed once. V gene TRBV7-8 combines with J gene TRBJ1-6; D is unclear. This CDR3 region has 14 residues. The germline V gene encodes CDR1 SGHVS and CDR2 FQNEAQ. V was clipped by 3 bases and J by 7 bases, with 10 bases between them. The CDR3 sequence is CASSFGSWNSPLHF. CDR3 nucleotide sequence: TGTGCCAGCAGCTTCGGTTCCTGGAATTCACCCCTCCACTTT.

The chain couples TRBV28 to TRBJ2-1; D is possibly TRBD1 (5 bases). This CDR3 has 18 amino acids. V lost 5 bases to trimming and J lost 0 bases, with 20 bases between them. Per germline, CDR1 MDHEN and CDR2 SYDVKM. The chain's CDR3 is CASSPYRQSTSSYNEQFF. In DNA, the CDR3 is TGTGCCAGCAGTCCATATAGACAGTCGACGAGCTCCTACAATGAGCAGTTCTTC. Full variable domain (missing parts from reference TRBV28 and TRBJ2-1): DVKVTQSSRYLVKRTGEKVFLECVQDMDHENMFWYRQDPGLGLRLIYFSYDVKMKEKGDIPEGYSVSREKKERFSLILESASTNQTSMYLCASSPYRQSTSSYNEQFFGPGTRLTVL.